The entry below describes one T cell receptor (beta chain). These data belong to a study of blood T cell repertoires in COVID-19. Across the whole study: Material from acute and convalescent COVID-19 was sourced from the United States, Italy and Spain. PBMCs, B-cell-depleted T cells, or T cells provided the cDNA or gDNA that made up the material.

Methods used by the authors: Estimation of nucleated cell counts relied on the amplification of reference gene primers. The protocol was immunoSEQ multiplex PCR, while the TCRdb copy is restricted to in-frame clones and leaves out a portion. That table furnishes V, J and clone size, whereas the DNA furnished D and trimming. The sample records about 390,000 clones, 80% to 90% being singletons. With 3 bases removed from V and 4 bases from J, the gap between germline ends came to 16 bases. CDR1 and CDR2 (germline): LGHDT, YNNKEL (reference sequence). CDR3 length: 17 amino acids. Sequencing was carried out using PBMCs or T cells enriched from blood (not recorded which). The chain joins TRBV3-1 (or the pseudogene TRBV3-2) to TRBJ2-6; TRBD1 is a possible D gene (6 bases). The receptor was isolated from a woman aged 45-65 years who had recovered from COVID-19. CDR3 sequence: CASSQTTGLAGANVLTF. In DNA, the CDR3 is TGTGCCAGCAGCCAGACGACAGGTTTAGCGGGGGCCAACGTCCTGACTTTC.